The 14 T cell receptor beta chains reported below all come from one sample, sequenced in a study of control samples from healthy donors and cancer patients. Sequencing was performed with immunoSEQ multiplex PCR; in TCRdb, only in-frame clones are kept and a portion is missing. The sample lists about 98,000 clones, approximately 90% seen once, with under 3% in the top ten. What was sequenced was blood. These receptors originate from a woman under 30 in good health.

J is TRBJ1-4 and V is TRBV25-1; a possible D gene is TRBD1 (5 bases). V lost 4 bases to trimming and J lost 1 base, with 16 bases between them. Germline V CDR1 and CDR2: MGHDK, SYGVNS. The length of the CDR3 is 17 residues. For the CDR3, the DNA is TGTGCCAGCAGTGTCTCTAGGGGCGGGGGAACTAATGAAAAACTGTTTTTT. As protein: CASSVSRGGGTNEKLFF.

This chain connects TRBV24-1 to TRBJ2-7, with a tentative D call TRBD1 (6 bases). The CDR3 length is 13 residues. Between the trimmed V and J ends, which lost 10 bases and 4 bases, there was a span of 16 bases. Germline V gene data show CDR1 as KGHDR and CDR2 as SFDVKD. The CDR3 spells CATLGDTDYEQYF. The DNA of the CDR3 is TGTGCCACTCTCGGGGACACAGATTACGAGCAGTACTTC.

The chain combines TRBV6-2 or TRBV6-3 with TRBJ2-7, with a weak D call TRBD2 (6 bases). The germline V gene encodes CDR1 MNHEY and CDR2 SVGEGT. Trimming removed 6 bases from V and 6 bases from J, with 15 bases in between. The CDR3 length is 13 residues. The CDR3 here is CASRPQGGGEQYF. DNA of the CDR3: TGTGCCAGCAGACCTCAGGGAGGCGGCGAGCAGTACTTC.

This clone was observed once. The chain recombines TRBV4-1 with TRBJ1-3; D perhaps matches TRBD1 (5 bases). Per germline, CDR1 MGHRA and CDR2 YSYEKL. The length of the CDR3 is 14 residues. Trimming cost V 6 bases and J 7 bases, with 16 bases left between them. CDR3 bases: TGCGCCAGCAGTCTCACGGCCAGGGAGAACACCATATATTTT. This sequence encodes CASSLTARENTIYF.

The chain joins TRBV9 to TRBJ1-2, with a tentative D call TRBD1 (6 bases). Germline assignment: CDR1 SGDLS and CDR2 YYNGEE. The CDR3 extends over 14 amino acids. V lost 3 bases, J lost 3 bases, and 12 bases lay in between. The CDR3 DNA sequence: TGTGCCAGCAGCGCCCGAGGGGGAGACTATGGCTACACCTTC. It is translated as CASSARGGDYGYTF.

The chain recombines TRBV18 with TRBJ1-6; no definite D call. CDR1 is KGHSH and CDR2 is LQKENI in the germline V gene. The V gene lost 1 base and the J gene lost 8 bases, with 6 bases spanning the gap. The CDR3 is 13 residues long. Written as DNA, the CDR3 is TGTGCCAGCTCACCACGTGCGGATTCACCCCTCCACTTT. Its protein product is CASSPRADSPLHF.

The rearrangement uses TRBV19 and TRBJ1-4; TRBD1 agrees at 9 bases. The germline gives CDR1 LNHDA, CDR2 SQIVND (reference sequence). The CDR3 covers 15 residues. Trimming took 4 bases from V and 8 from J; bases not matched to a gene: 8. The CDR3 loop is CASSKRDREGEKLFF. As DNA, the CDR3 is TGTGCCAGTAGTAAACGGGACAGGGAGGGGGAAAAACTGTTTTTT. The full variable domain, in which reference TRBV19 and TRBJ1-4 provide the parts outside the CDR3, is DGGITQSPKYLFRKEGQNVTLSCEQNLNHDAMYWYRQDPGQGLRLIYYSQIVNDFQKGDIAEGYSVSREKKESFPLTVTSAQKNPTAFYLCASSKRDREGEKLFFGSGTQLSVL.

The rearrangement links TRBV5-1 to TRBJ1-2; perhaps TRBD1 as D (6 bases). From germline, CDR1 is SGHRS and CDR2 YFSETQ. This CDR3 contains 15 residues. Deletions cut 1 base from V and 4 bases from J, with 14 bases between. CDR3 sequence: CASSLKTGASYGYTF. The CDR3 bases are TGCGCCAGCAGCTTGAAGACGGGGGCCAGCTATGGCTACACCTTC.

The genes are TRBV2 and TRBJ2-5, with D hard to call. V dropped 4 bases and J dropped 4 bases, with 16 bases sitting between them. Germline V gene lookup returns CDR1 SNHLY and CDR2 FYNNEI. CDR3 length equals 15 residues. The CDR3 protein is CASSGGHPTLETQYF. DNA of the CDR3: TGTGCCAGCAGTGGGGGTCACCCGACACTAGAGACCCAGTACTTC.

The chain has TRBV2 and TRBJ2-5, with 11 nucleotides matching TRBD2. Germline V gene data show CDR1 as SNHLY and CDR2 as FYNNEI. CDR3 length: 20 residues. Trimming cost V 6 bases and J 0 bases; bases outside gene matches: 18. CDR3 sequence reads: CASSEPAVASGGRYQETQYF. CDR3 coding DNA: TGTGCCAGCAGCGAACCCGCGGTGGCTAGCGGGGGGCGCTACCAAGAGACCCAGTACTTC.

This chain connects TRBV27 to TRBJ2-7; 12 positions agree with TRBD1. This CDR3 has 15 amino acids. The V gene's germline CDR1 is MNHEY and CDR2 SMNVEV (reference sequence). J lost 9 bases, V lost 6 bases, and 12 bases had no gene match. CDR3 loop: CASRNTGTGGLGQYF. CDR3 bases: TGTGCCAGCAGAAATACCGGGACAGGGGGCCTGGGGCAGTACTTC.

This clone was seen a single time. The chain recombines TRBV2 with TRBJ1-2, with 7 nucleotides matching TRBD1. The ends lost 2 bases at V and 2 bases at J; junction bases unmatched: 8. This CDR3 contains 16 residues. The germline V gene encodes CDR1 SNHLY and CDR2 FYNNEI. The DNA for the CDR3 is TGTGCCAGCAGTGAACCATACAGGGGCTCCAACTATGGCTACACCTTC. This encodes CASSEPYRGSNYGYTF.

V and J are TRBV6-5 and TRBJ1-2; no clear D. Germline V gene sequence: CDR1 MNHEY, CDR2 SVGAGI. V lost 0 bases, J lost 4 bases, and 12 bases lay in between. The CDR3 is 15 amino acids. Here the CDR3 DNA reads TGTGCCAGCAGTTACTCGAACCCGACAAGCTATGGCTACACCTTC. As protein: CASSYSNPTSYGYTF.

V gene TRBV9 combines with J gene TRBJ2-3, with D possibly matching TRBD1 (5 bases). The germline V gene encodes CDR1 SGDLS and CDR2 YYNGEE. This CDR3 has 15 amino acids. Trimming removed 0 bases at V and 0 bases at J, with 8 bases between. The CDR3 DNA is TGTGCCAGCAGCGTAGGGGGCCACAGCACAGATACGCAGTATTTT. Its translation is CASSVGGHSTDTQYF.